This T cell receptor beta chain was captured by sequencing in a study of blood T cells in healthy people across ages. Individuals who donated were healthy Caucasians from Russia aged about 6 to 90. Peripheral blood was drawn, around 9.3 milliliters per donor. V trimming: 8 bases; J trimming: 5 bases; junction bases outside the gene matches: 11. There are 15 residues in the CDR3. Germline CDR1 and CDR2: SNHLY and FYNNEI. Sample-barcoded 5' priming and a J-beta primer mix drove a second PCR of roughly 7 to 11 cycles. MiXCR, applied by TCRdb to the 5' RACE reads, yields one record per CDR3 protein. Of roughly 640,000 distinct CDR3 sequences in the sample, 25% to 30% were seen once.

This receptor was taken from a woman aged 80 or older in good health. Input material: blood. This chain joins TRBV2 and TRBJ2-2; TRBD2 matches 7 bases. CDR3 protein: CASFAGGTGTGELFF. CDR3 coding DNA: TGTGCCAGCTTTGCCGGGGGGACGGGAACCGGGGAGCTGTTTTTT.